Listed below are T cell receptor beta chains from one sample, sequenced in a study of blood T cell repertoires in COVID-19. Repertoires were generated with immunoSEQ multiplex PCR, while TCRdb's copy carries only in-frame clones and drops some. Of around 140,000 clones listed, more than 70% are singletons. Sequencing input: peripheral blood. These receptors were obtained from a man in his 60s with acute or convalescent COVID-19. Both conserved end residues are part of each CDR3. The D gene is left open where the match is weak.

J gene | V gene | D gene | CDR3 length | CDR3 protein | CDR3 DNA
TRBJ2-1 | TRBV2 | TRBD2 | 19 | CASKPRTSGGAGPNNEQFF | TGTGCCAGCAAACCTCGGACTAGCGGGGGGGCGGGCCCCAACAATGAGCAGTTCTTC
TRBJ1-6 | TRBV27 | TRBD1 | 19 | CASSSTGPRTGPYNSPLHF | TGTGCCAGCAGTTCCACTGGACCCCGGACAGGGCCCTATAATTCACCCCTCCACTTT
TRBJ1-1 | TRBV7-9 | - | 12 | CASRRGNTEAFF | TGTGCCAGCAGGAGAGGGAACACTGAAGCTTTCTTT
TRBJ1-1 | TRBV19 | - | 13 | CASTISGESEAFF | TGTGCCAGTACCATATCAGGGGAGAGTGAAGCTTTCTTT
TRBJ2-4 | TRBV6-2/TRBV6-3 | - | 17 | CASSYGGTGIAKNIQYF | TGTGCCAGCAGTTATGGGGGGACGGGAATAGCCAAAAACATTCAGTACTTC
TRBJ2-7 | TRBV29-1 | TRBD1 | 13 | CSVAGTGEREQYF | TGCAGCGTTGCAGGGACAGGGGAAAGGGAGCAGTACTTC
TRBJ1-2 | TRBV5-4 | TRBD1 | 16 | CASSLGTGGGIYGYTF | TGTGCCAGCAGCTTGGGGACAGGGGGCGGTATCTATGGCTACACCTTC
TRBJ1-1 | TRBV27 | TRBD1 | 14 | CASRRPDRLTEAFF | TGTGCCAGTAGAAGACCGGACAGGTTGACTGAAGCTTTCTTT
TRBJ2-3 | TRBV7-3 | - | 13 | CASSSLSTDTQYF | TGTGCCAGCTCTAGCTTAAGCACAGATACGCAGTATTTT
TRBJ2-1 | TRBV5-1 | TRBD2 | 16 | CASRREPSGIYNEQFF | TGCGCCAGCAGGAGGGAACCTAGCGGCATTTACAATGAGCAGTTCTTC
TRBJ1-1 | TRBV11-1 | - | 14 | CASNIPEGGTEAFF | TGTGCCAGCAATATCCCAGAGGGCGGCACTGAAGCTTTCTTT
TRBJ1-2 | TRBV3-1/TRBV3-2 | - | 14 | CASSLGRGVYGYTF | TGTGCCAGCAGCCTTGGACGGGGGGTTTATGGCTACACCTTC
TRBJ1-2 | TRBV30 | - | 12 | CAWSAPDYGYTF | TGTGCCTGGAGTGCCCCGGACTATGGCTACACCTTC
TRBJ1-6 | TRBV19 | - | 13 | CASKNRADSPLHF | TGTGCCAGTAAAAACAGGGCTGATTCACCCCTCCACTTT
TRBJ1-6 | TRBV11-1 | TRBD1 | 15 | CASSSSGQFNSPLHF | TGTGCCAGCAGCTCCTCGGGACAGTTTAATTCACCCCTCCACTTT
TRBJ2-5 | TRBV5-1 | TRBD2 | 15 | CASSLKTSGAETQYF | TGCGCCAGCAGCTTGAAGACTAGCGGGGCAGAGACCCAGTACTTC
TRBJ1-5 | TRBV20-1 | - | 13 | CSASYEATQPQHF | TGCAGTGCTAGTTATGAGGCGACGCAGCCCCAGCATTTT
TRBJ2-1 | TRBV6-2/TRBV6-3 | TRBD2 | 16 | CASSYSREAGYNEQFF | TGTGCCAGCAGTTACTCGAGGGAAGCGGGATACAATGAGCAGTTCTTC
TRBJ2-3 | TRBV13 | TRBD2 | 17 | CASSLHVIAGHTDTQYF | TGTGCCAGCAGCTTACACGTGATAGCGGGTCACACAGATACGCAGTATTTT
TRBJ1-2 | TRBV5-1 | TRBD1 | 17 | CASSTTSGTATFYGYTF | TGCGCCAGCAGCACTACATCAGGGACAGCCACTTTCTATGGCTACACCTTC
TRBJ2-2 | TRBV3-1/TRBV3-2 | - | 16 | CASSQDLGRGAGELFF | TGTGCCAGCAGCCAAGATCTTGGCAGGGGGGCCGGGGAGCTGTTTTTT
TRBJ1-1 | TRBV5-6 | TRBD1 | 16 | CASSFGTGSMDTEAFF | TGTGCCAGCAGCTTTGGGACAGGGTCGATGGACACTGAAGCTTTCTTT
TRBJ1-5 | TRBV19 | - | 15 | CASSIGAGKNQPQHF | TGTGCCAGTAGTATTGGAGCAGGGAAGAATCAGCCCCAGCATTTT